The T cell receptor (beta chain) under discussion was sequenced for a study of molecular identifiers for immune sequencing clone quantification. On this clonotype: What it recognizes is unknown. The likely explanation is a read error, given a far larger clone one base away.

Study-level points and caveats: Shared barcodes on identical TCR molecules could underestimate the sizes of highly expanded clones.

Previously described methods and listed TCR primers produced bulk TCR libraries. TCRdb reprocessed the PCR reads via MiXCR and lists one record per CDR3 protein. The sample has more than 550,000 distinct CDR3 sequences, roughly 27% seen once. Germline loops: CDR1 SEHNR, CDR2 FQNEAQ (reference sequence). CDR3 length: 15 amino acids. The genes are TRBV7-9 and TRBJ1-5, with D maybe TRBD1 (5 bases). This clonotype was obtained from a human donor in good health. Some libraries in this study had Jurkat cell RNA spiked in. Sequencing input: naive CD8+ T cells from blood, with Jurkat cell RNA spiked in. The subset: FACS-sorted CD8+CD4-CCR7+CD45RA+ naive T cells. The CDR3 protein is CASSLGGGSNQPLHF. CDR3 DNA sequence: TGTGCCAGCAGCTTAGGGGGGGGTAGCAATCAGCCCCTGCATTTT.